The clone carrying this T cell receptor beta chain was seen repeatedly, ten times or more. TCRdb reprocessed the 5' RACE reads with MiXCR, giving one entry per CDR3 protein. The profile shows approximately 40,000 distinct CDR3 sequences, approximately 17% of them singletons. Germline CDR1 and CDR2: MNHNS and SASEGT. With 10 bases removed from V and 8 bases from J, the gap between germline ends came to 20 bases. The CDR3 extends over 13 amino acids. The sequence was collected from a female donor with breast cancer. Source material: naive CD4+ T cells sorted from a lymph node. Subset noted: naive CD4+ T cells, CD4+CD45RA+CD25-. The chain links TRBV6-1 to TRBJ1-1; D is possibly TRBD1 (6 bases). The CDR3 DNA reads TGTGCCACCCAGAGGGGTCAGACAGGCGAAGCTTTCTTT. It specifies CATQRGQTGEAFF.